This T cell receptor beta chain was profiled in a study of blood T cell repertoires in COVID-19. Across the study: Material from acute and convalescent COVID-19 was sourced from the United States, Italy and Spain. PBMCs, B-cell-depleted T cells, or T cells were the source of the cDNA or gDNA that made up the material.

As handled by the study authors: By means of reference gene primer amplification, nucleated cell counts were estimated. TCRdb's copy holds only in-frame clones and misses some; the assay was immunoSEQ multiplex PCR. V, J and clone size reflect that table, while D and trimming were determined from the DNA. This table holds roughly 70,000 clones, over 75% found once. CDR1 SGHTA and CDR2 FQGNSA come from the germline V gene. V was clipped by 5 bases and J by 6 bases, with 22 bases between them. The CDR3 is made up of 16 amino acids. The TCR sequence derives from a man in his forties or fifties with active COVID-19. The chain is built from TRBV7-2 and TRBJ1-2; D not resolved. The specimen was peripheral blood. CDR3 loop: CASSLPGSTQGHGYTF. CDR3 nucleotides: TGTGCCAGCAGCCTACCGGGATCCACCCAAGGCCATGGCTACACCTTC.